This TCR beta chain was retrieved from a study of CD8+ T cells in alopecia areata. About the research overall: Among treated patients, oral tofacitinib was administered at 5 to 10 mg twice daily. The study's findings and limits: Mice gave a clearer picture of TCR sharing than patients did, possibly for HLA-related reasons.

A word on this clone: Antigen: not known.

As the sequencing template, cDNA was produced by extracting RNA and reverse transcribing it. The repertoire was sequenced with immunoSEQ multiplex PCR; TCRdb's copy has only in-frame clones and lacks some. The sample carries 140,000 to 150,000 clones, around 58% recorded once. Trimming removed 5 bases from V and 0 bases from J, with 11 bases in between. The length of the CDR3 is 14 residues. The germline V gene has CDR1 SGHAT and CDR2 FQNNGV. Specimens obtained from alopecia areata patients comprised lesional scalp punch biopsies and peripheral blood. Separation by sorting yielded CD4+ and CD8+ T cells from PBMCs.

This rearrangement joins TRBV11-2 to TRBJ2-7, with a possible D match to TRBD1 (5 bases). The sequenced sample was CD4+ T cells sorted from blood, obtained at week 0. The sequence was collected from a human donor with alopecia areata. The DNA for the CDR3 is TGTGCCAGCAGCCCAGGGTACAGCTCCTACGAGCAGTACTTC. Its protein product is CASSPGYSSYEQYF.